Following are 15 T cell receptor beta chains from one sample sequenced in a study of shared clonotypes between healthy human individuals. Only in-frame clones appear in the TCRdb table, and some are missing; sequencing was by immunoSEQ multiplex PCR. The sample includes 1 million to 1.2 million clones, about 72% of them seen just once. Material for sequencing was memory CD4+ T cells from PBMCs. The subset denotes: CD45RA-negative fraction. The source of these receptors is a man between 18 and 29 years old in good health. Some clones in this sample may be carry-over from other donors' samples.

V and J are TRBV2 and TRBJ2-2, with D uncertain. The CDR3 extends over 14 amino acids. Germline V gives CDR1 SNHLY, CDR2 FYNNEI. V lost 6 bases and J 2 bases, leaving 10 bases between the germline ends. The CDR3 region is CASSQDSNTGELFF. The CDR3 coding sequence is TGTGCCAGCAGCCAAGACTCTAACACCGGGGAGCTGTTTTTT. The whole variable domain, filled in from reference TRBV2 and TRBJ2-2, reads EPEVTQTPSHQVTQMGQEVILRCVPISNHLYFYWYRQILGQKVEFLVSFYNNEISEKSEIFDDQFSVERPDGSNFTLKIRSTKLEDSAMYFCASSQDSNTGELFFGEGSRLTVL.

V and J are TRBV6-1 and TRBJ1-5; no clear D. The germline gives CDR1 MNHNS, CDR2 SASEGT. The V gene lost 3 bases and the J gene lost 7 bases, with 19 bases spanning the gap. This CDR3 region has 16 residues. The CDR3 DNA reads as TGTGCCAGCAGTGAGGTCCTTACAACATTTGGGCAGCCCCAGCATTTT. Its protein is CASSEVLTTFGQPQHF.

This clone was recorded many times. Different DNA sequences within this sample yield the same CDR3. The chain employs TRBV2 and TRBJ2-1, with 10 positions matching TRBD2. Germline V CDR1 and CDR2: SNHLY, FYNNEI. Trimming at V came to 6 bases and at J to 6 bases, leaving 5 bases not matched to a gene. CDR3 length: 14 amino acids. The CDR3 reads CASREREGGNEQFF. DNA for the CDR3: TGTGCCAGCAGGGAGCGGGAGGGTGGCAATGAGCAGTTCTTC.

To note about this clone: The sample contains more than one DNA sequence encoding this CDR3. The chain is built from TRBV5-4 and TRBJ1-1; no definite D call. V was shortened by 4 bases and J by 2 bases, with 12 bases between the two germline ends. The CDR3 extends over 14 amino acids. Germline loops: CDR1 SGHNT, CDR2 YYREEE (reference sequence). The CDR3 region is CASSPGSHNTEAFF. DNA for the CDR3: TGTGCCAGCAGCCCGGGCTCCCACAACACTGAAGCTTTCTTT.

The rearrangement uses TRBV4-1 and TRBJ2-7, with D unresolved. This CDR3 is 12 amino acids long. Germline V CDR1 and CDR2: MGHRA, YSYEKL. Trimming removed 1 base from V and 7 bases from J, with 8 bases in between. CDR3: CASSQVYGEQYF. As DNA, the CDR3 is TGCGCCAGCAGCCAAGTTTACGGGGAGCAGTACTTC.

The chain links TRBV27 to TRBJ2-2, with D possibly matching TRBD2 (5 bases). This CDR3 spans 14 amino acids. CDR1 and CDR2 from the germline V gene are MNHEY and SMNVEV (reference sequence). V lost 2 bases and J 6 bases, leaving 10 bases between the germline ends. The CDR3, as DNA: TGTGCCAGCAGTTTAGCACGGGGATCCGGGGAGCTGTTTTTT. Translation: CASSLARGSGELFF.

This chain connects TRBV19 to TRBJ1-2; no reliable D call. The CDR3 runs to 13 residues. Between the trimmed V and J ends, which lost 10 bases and 4 bases, there was a span of 16 bases. Germline V gene data show CDR1 as LNHDA and CDR2 as SQIVND (reference sequence). The DNA for the CDR3 is TGTGCCACCTCATCCGGGTGGACCTATGGCTACACCTTC. It yields the protein CATSSGWTYGYTF.

This rearrangement joins TRBV19 to TRBJ2-7, with 11 positions matching TRBD2. The CDR3 sequence is 15 residues long. The V gene's germline CDR1 is LNHDA and CDR2 SQIVND (reference sequence). With V trimmed by 4 bases and J by 4 bases, 6 bases remained unmatched. For the CDR3, the DNA is TGTGCCAGTAGTAGGGGACTAGCGGACCGGTACGAGCAGTACTTC. It codes for CASSRGLADRYEQYF.

This sequence joins TRBV10-3 and TRBJ1-3; D might be TRBD1 (5 bases). The germline CDR1 and CDR2 sequences are ENHRY and SYGVKD. The CDR3 covers 14 residues. Trimming pared 6 bases from V and 0 bases from J, leaving 9 bases between. In DNA form, the CDR3 reads TGTGCCATCAGATCGACAGTCTCTGGAAACACCATATATTTT. It is translated as CAIRSTVSGNTIYF.

As regards this clone: A much larger clone differs from this one at a single base, so this may be a read error. This chain connects TRBV4-1 to TRBJ2-5; tentatively, D is TRBD2 (7 bases). Germline values: CDR1 MGHRA, CDR2 YSYEKL. The CDR3 sequence is 14 residues long. In DNA form, the CDR3 reads TGCGCCAGCTGCCAAGATGGGGGGGCGGAGACCCAGTACTTC. Translated: CASCQDGGAETQYF.

This chain links TRBV7-7 with TRBJ2-1; 11 positions match TRBD2. Losses at the gene ends were 5 bases for V and 5 bases for J; bases not matched to a gene: 2. CDR1 and CDR2 (germline): SSHAT, FNYEAQ (reference sequence). This CDR3 comprises 14 residues. In DNA, the CDR3 is TGTGCCAGCAGCCGGGGACTAGCGGACAATGAGCAGTTCTTC. This codes for CASSRGLADNEQFF.

The genes are TRBV11-2 and TRBJ1-5; D is uncertain. The germline V and J ends were trimmed by 1 base and 10 bases, with 17 bases remaining between them. Germline V gives CDR1 SGHAT, CDR2 FQNNGV. The CDR3 sequence is 15 residues long. The CDR3 coding sequence is TGTGCCAGCAGCTTAGGGGGAGCAAATAAGACACCCCAGCATTTT. Its protein product is CASSLGGANKTPQHF.

Note on this clone: This may come from a read error, since a much larger clone is one base off. Other DNA sequences in this sample translate to the same CDR3. The V call is TRBV28, the J call TRBJ1-2; TRBD1 aligns across 8 bases. The CDR3 is 12 residues long. With 6 bases clipped from V and 4 bases from J, the junction kept 1 base outside the gene matches. Per the germline V gene, CDR1 is MDHEN and CDR2 is SYDVKM. The DNA of the CDR3 is TGTGCCAGCAGCGGACAGGGCTATGGCTACACCTTC. Its translation: CASSGQGYGYTF.

This chain links TRBV6-6 with TRBJ1-2; tentative D call: TRBD1 (5 bases). V dropped 0 bases and J dropped 0 bases, with 8 bases sitting between them. CDR3 size: 15 residues. Germline V gene data show CDR1 as MNHNY and CDR2 as SVGAGI (reference sequence). The CDR3 is CASSYSDRANYGYTF. CDR3 nucleotide sequence: TGTGCCAGCAGTTACTCCGACAGAGCTAACTATGGCTACACCTTC.

The J gene is TRBJ2-5, the V gene TRBV12-1; the table names TRBD2, a call not compared with the DNA. TRBV12-1 is assigned pseudogene status. The CDR3 has 19 residues. The CDR3 sequence is CASTSPSSSSGAEEETQYF. Here the CDR3 DNA reads TGTGCCAGCACCTCCCCTAGCTCTTCCAGCGGAGCCGAAGAGGAGACCCAGTACTTC.